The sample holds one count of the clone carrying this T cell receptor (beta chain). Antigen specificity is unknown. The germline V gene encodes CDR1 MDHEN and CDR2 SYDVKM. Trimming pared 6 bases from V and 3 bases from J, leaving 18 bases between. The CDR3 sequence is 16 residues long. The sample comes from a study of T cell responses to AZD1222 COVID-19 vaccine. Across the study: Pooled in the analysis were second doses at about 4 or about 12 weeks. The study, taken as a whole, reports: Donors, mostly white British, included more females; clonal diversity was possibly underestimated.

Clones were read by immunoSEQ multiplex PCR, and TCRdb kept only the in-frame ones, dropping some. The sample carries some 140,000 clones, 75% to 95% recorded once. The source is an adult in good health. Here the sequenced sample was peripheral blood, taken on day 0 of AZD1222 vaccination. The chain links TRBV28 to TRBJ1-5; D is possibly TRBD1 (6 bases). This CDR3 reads CASSDYRQAFNQPQHF. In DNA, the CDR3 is TGTGCCAGCAGCGATTATCGACAGGCCTTCAATCAGCCCCAGCATTTT.